This T cell receptor (beta chain) was documented in a study of breast tumors, draining lymph nodes, adjacent tissues. Study results and limitations: Tumor repertoires ranked between lymph nodes and nontumor tissue in diversity, with V and J gene preferences. Luminal-like breast cancer showed significantly greater tumor-nontumor repertoire similarity than basal-like breast cancer did. Findings are consistent with lymph node origin and intratumoral expansion of most tumor T cells. Data only fit, rather than demonstrated, lymph node origin of most tumor T cells.

Germline CDR1 MNHNS, CDR2 SASEGT. The germline V and J ends were trimmed by 6 bases and 8 bases, with 11 bases remaining between them. The CDR3 spans 12 residues. From the multiplex PCR reads, TCRdb called clonotypes with MiXCR, one entry per CDR3 protein. Among about 180,000 distinct CDR3 sequences, 25% to 40% were seen once, and the ten largest hold 3% to 4.5%. This clonotype has at least ten counts. Its specificity is not known. Axillary draining lymph nodes of breast cancer patients supplied the node samples. Material for sequencing was axillary lymph node tissue. This sequence was found in a female donor with breast cancer. Some clones in this sample may be carry-over from other donors' samples. The rearrangement links TRBV6-1 to TRBJ1-5; D is perhaps TRBD1 (5 bases). CDR3 DNA sequence: TGTGCCAGCAGAACAGGTAGTAAGCCCCAGCATTTT. This gives the protein CASRTGSKPQHF.